The source of this TCR beta chain is a study of Tregs in tolerant kidney transplant recipients. Points on this clone: Antigen: not known.

Study-wide results and caveats: Findings come from small patient numbers and require larger validation. This study did not directly address biological reproducibility. For some patients, primers changed over time, blocking nucleotide-level comparison.

Repertoires were generated with immunoSEQ multiplex PCR, while TCRdb's copy carries only in-frame clones and drops some. The data show about 83,000 clones, approximately 98% seen once. Thawed PBMCs were FACS-sorted into unstimulated CD4+CD25+CD127- regulatory T cells, CD4+CD25- non-regulatory cells, CD4 and CD8 cells. This CDR3 region has 14 residues. The germline CDR1 and CDR2 sequences are SGHTA and FQGNSA. V lost 6 bases to trimming and J lost 3 bases; unmatched junction nucleotides: 8. The receptor was isolated from a human donor who received a combined kidney and bone marrow transplant. The rearrangement joins TRBV7-2 to TRBJ2-7, with 7 bases matching TRBD2. The specimen comprised CD4+ T cells from blood, sampled before the transplant. The CDR3 sequence: CASSKRLALYEQYF. The CDR3 DNA reads TGTGCCAGCAGTAAAAGACTAGCACTCTACGAGCAGTACTTC.